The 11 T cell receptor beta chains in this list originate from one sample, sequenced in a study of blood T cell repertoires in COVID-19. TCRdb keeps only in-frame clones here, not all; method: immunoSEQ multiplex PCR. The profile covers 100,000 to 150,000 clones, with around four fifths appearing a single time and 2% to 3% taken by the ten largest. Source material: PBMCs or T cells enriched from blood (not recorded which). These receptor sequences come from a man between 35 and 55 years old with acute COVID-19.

The CDR3 is CSVWTGGFGYGYTF. In nucleotides, the CDR3 is TGCAGCGTGTGGACAGGGGGCTTCGGCTATGGCTACACCTTC. The V gene is TRBV29-1, the J gene TRBJ1-2, with 11 bases that match TRBD1. The CDR3 contains 14 residues. Germline V CDR1 and CDR2: SQVTM, ANQGSEA. J lost 4 bases, V lost 6 bases, and 7 bases had no gene match.

The DNA of the CDR3 is TGCGCCAGCAGTGAAAGACAGGGGGTTGTCTACGAGCAGTACTTC. This gives the protein CASSERQGVVYEQYF. The chain combines TRBV10-1 with TRBJ2-7, with 9 bases lining up with TRBD1. The CDR3 sequence is 15 residues long. V was clipped by 3 bases and J by 3 bases; unmatched bases: 6. The V gene's germline CDR1 is WNHNN and CDR2 SYGVQD (reference sequence).

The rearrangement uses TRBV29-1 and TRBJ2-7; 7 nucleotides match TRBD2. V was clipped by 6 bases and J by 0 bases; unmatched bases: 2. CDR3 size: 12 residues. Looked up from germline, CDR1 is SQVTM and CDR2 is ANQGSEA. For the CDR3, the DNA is TGCAGCGTCCTAGCGGTCTCCTACGAGCAGTACTTC. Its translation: CSVLAVSYEQYF.

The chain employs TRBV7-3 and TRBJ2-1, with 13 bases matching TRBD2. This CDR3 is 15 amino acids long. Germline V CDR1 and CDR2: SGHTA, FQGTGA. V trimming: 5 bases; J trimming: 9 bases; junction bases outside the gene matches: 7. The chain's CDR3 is CASSPMGTSGVEQFF. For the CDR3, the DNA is TGTGCCAGCAGCCCAATGGGGACTAGCGGGGTTGAGCAGTTCTTC. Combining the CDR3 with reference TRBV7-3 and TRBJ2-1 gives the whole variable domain GAGVSQTPSNKVTEKGKYVELRCDPISGHTALYWYRQSLGQGPEFLIYFQGTGAADDSGLPNDRFFAVRPEGSVSTLKIQRTERGDSAVYLCASSPMGTSGVEQFFGPGTRLTVL.

The CDR3 DNA reads TGCGCCAGCAGCTTGTCGGGTAGAGAAAAACTGTTTTTT. Translating gives CASSLSGREKLFF. The chain joins TRBV5-1 to TRBJ1-4; the D is unclear. Germline assignment: CDR1 SGHRS and CDR2 YFSETQ. The CDR3 contains 13 residues. Trimming cost V 1 base and J 8 bases, with 9 bases left between them.

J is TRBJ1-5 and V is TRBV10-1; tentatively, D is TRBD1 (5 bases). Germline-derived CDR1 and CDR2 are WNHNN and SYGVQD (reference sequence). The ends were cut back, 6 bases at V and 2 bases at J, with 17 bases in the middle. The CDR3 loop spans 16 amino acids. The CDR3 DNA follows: TGCGCCAGCAGGTTACAGGTTCCTTGGGGCAATCAGCCCCAGCATTTT. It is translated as CASRLQVPWGNQPQHF.

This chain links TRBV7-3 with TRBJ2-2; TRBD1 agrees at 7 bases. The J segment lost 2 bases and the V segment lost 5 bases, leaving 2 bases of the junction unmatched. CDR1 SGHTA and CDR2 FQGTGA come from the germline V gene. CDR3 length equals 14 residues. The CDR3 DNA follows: TGTGCCAGCAGCCGACAGGGTAACACCGGGGAGCTGTTTTTT. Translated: CASSRQGNTGELFF.

This chain's CDR3 is CASSSPAGLTSYNEQFF. CDR3 DNA: TGTGCCAGCAGCTCCCCAGCGGGACTCACATCCTACAATGAGCAGTTCTTC. The genes are TRBV7-3 and TRBJ2-1; TRBD2 matches at 7 bases. The germline CDR1 and CDR2 sequences are SGHTA and FQGTGA. The V and J ends lost 4 bases and 1 base, in that order; junction bases with no gene match: 10. The CDR3 has 17 amino acids.

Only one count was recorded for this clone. This chain's CDR3 is CASNLRLGQGADTQYF. The CDR3 DNA sequence: TGTGCCAGTAACTTGCGACTCGGACAGGGGGCAGATACGCAGTATTTT. The rearrangement links TRBV19 to TRBJ2-3; 10 bases are a match to TRBD1. The CDR3 runs to 16 residues. The germline gives CDR1 LNHDA, CDR2 SQIVND (reference sequence). V dropped 7 bases and J dropped 4; count of bases not matched to a gene: 11.

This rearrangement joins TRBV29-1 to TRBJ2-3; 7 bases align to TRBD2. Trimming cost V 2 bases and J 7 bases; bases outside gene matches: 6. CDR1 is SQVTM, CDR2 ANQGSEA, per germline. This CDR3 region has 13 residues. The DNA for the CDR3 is TGCAGCGTTGAACTAGCGGTGGGGAATACGCAGTATTTT. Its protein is CSVELAVGNTQYF.

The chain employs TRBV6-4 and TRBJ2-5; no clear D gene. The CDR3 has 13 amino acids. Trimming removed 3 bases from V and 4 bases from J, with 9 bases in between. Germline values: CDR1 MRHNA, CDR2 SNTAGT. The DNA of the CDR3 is TGTGCCAGCAGTGAAATAGTCGGAGAGACCCAGTACTTC. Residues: CASSEIVGETQYF.